The clone carrying this T cell receptor (beta chain) was seen at least ten times. Its antigen is still unknown. CDR3 size: 16 residues. CDR1 and CDR2 (germline): SGHVS, FQNEAQ. V lost 3 bases to trimming and J lost 5 bases; unmatched junction nucleotides: 10. These data originate in a study of T cell repertoires in cytomegalovirus infection. Study-wide background: It was the public TCR beta signatures that indicated both CMV infection and matching HLA type.

TCRdb called the reads again in MiXCR, with one record for every CDR3 protein. The sample yields around 440,000 distinct CDR3 sequences, over 9% seen once. Regarding the study as a whole: Dominating the ex vivo response were HLA-C-restricted CMV-specific TCR beta clonotypes. Accumulated public TCR beta family frequency recognized individuals carrying CMV together with the relevant HLA.

The chain has TRBV7-8 and TRBJ2-5; 9 nucleotides line up with TRBD1. The specimen was PBMCs. The receptor comes from a human donor in good health (CMV status not recorded). Some clones in this sample may be carry-over from other donors' samples. The CDR3 is CASSFNRGRRMETQYF. The CDR3 DNA follows: TGTGCCAGCAGCTTTAACAGGGGGCGCAGGATGGAGACCCAGTACTTC.